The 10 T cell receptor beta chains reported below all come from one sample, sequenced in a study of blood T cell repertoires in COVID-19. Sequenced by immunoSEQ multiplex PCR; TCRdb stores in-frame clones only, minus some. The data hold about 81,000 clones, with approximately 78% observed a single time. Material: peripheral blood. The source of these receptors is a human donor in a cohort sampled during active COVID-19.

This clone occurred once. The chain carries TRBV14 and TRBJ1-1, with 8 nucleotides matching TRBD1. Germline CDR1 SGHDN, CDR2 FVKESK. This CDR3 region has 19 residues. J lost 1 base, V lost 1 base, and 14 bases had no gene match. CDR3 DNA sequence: TGTGCCAGCAGCCAAGCCTTGGATGCCAGGGGGCTAGCGAACACTGAAGCTTTCTTT. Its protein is CASSQALDARGLANTEAFF.

In DNA form, the CDR3 reads TGCGCCAGCAGTCCCGGGACAGGGATCCACGAGCAGTACTTC. Translated, it gives CASSPGTGIHEQYF. The J gene is TRBJ2-7, the V gene TRBV5-1; 9 nucleotides align to TRBD1. This CDR3 region has 14 residues. V shed 5 bases, J shed 5 bases, and the junction held 8 bases outside the gene matches. Germline V CDR1 and CDR2: SGHRS, YFSETQ.

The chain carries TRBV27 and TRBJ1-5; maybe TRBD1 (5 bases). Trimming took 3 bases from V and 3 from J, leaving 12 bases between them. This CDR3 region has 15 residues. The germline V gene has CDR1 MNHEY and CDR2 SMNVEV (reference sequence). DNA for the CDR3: TGTGCCAGCAGTTTTGGGGCCGCTCCCAATCAGCCCCAGCATTTT. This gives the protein CASSFGAAPNQPQHF.

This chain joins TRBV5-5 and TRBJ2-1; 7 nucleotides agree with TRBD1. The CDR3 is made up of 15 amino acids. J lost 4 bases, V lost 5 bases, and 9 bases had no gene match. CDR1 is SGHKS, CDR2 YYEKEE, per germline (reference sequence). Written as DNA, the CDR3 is TGTGCCAGCAGATTCTCCGGGACAGCTTACAATGAGCAGTTCTTC. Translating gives CASRFSGTAYNEQFF.

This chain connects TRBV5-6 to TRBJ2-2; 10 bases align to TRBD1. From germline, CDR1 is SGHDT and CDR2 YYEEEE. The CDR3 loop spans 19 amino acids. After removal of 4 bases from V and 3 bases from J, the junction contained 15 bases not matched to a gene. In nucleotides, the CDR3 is TGTGCCAGCAGCCCGCGGGACAGGGGTCGGAGAAGGTACACCGGGGAGCTGTTTTTT. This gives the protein CASSPRDRGRRRYTGELFF.

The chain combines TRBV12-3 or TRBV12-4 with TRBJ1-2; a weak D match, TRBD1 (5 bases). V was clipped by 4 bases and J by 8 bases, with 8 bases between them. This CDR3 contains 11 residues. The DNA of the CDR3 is TGTGCCAGCAGTTCAGGGTTGGGCTACACCTTC. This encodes CASSSGLGYTF.

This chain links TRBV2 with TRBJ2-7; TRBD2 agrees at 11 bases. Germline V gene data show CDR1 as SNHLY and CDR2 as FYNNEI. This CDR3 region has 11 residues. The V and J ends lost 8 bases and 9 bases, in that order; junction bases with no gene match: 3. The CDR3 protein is CASFLAGGQYF. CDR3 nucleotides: TGTGCCAGCTTTCTAGCGGGGGGGCAGTACTTC.

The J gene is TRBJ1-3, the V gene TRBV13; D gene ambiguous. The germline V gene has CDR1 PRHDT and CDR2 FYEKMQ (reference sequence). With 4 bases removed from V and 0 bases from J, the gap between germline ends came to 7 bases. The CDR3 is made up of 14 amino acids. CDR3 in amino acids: CASSSYNSGNTIYF. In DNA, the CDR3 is TGTGCCAGCAGCTCTTACAACTCTGGAAACACCATATATTTT.

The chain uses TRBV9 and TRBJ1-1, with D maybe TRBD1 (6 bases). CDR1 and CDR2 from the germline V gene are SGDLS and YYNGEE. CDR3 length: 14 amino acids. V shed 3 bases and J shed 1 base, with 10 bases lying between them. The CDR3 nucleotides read TGTGCCAGCAGCGGCGGACAGAGGAACACTGAAGCTTTCTTT. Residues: CASSGGQRNTEAFF.

Here the CDR3 reads CASATGTGHNEQFF. The CDR3 DNA follows: TGTGCCAGTGCTACCGGGACAGGGCACAATGAGCAGTTCTTC. The rearrangement uses TRBV19 and TRBJ2-1, with TRBD1 matching over 9 bases. Germline lookup yields CDR1 LNHDA and CDR2 SQIVND (reference sequence). The CDR3 runs to 14 residues. V was pared by 8 bases and J by 5 bases, with 7 bases of the junction left unmatched.